A single TCR beta chain is shown here with its context. This sample is drawn from a study of lymphopenia after photon versus proton radiotherapy. Clones were sequenced by immunoSEQ multiplex PCR, and TCRdb holds only the in-frame ones, with some missing. Found here are several thousand clones, around 89% of them singletons; the top ten hold over 20%. The CDR3 length is 14 residues. Trimming shortened V by 4 bases and J by 5 bases, and 12 bases separated the two germline ends. The germline V gene has CDR1 SGHRS and CDR2 YFSETQ. The sample was peripheral blood, taken from a patient treated with photon-based radiotherapy. The TCR comes from a man at least 80 years old with cholangiocarcinoma. The J gene is TRBJ2-2, the V gene TRBV5-1; the D call may be TRBD1 or TRBD2 (5 bases each). CDR3 nucleotide sequence: TGCGCCAGCAGCCCTAGGGACGTAACCGGGGAGCTGTTTTTT. Translating gives CASSPRDVTGELFF.